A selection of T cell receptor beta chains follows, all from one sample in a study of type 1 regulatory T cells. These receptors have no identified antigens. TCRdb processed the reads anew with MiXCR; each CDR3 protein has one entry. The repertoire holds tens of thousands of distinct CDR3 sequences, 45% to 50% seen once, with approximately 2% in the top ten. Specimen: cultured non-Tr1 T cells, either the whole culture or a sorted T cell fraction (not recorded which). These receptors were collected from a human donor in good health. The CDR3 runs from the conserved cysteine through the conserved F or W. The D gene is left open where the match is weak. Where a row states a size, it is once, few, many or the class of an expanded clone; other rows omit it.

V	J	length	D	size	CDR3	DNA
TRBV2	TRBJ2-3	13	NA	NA	CASSRASTDTQYF	TGTGCCAGTTCCCGCGCCTCCACAGATACGCAGTATTTT
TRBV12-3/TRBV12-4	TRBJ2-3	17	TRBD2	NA	CASSLKSGLAGTDTQYF	TGTGCCAGCAGTTTAAAATCGGGACTAGCGGGCACAGATACGCAGTATTTT
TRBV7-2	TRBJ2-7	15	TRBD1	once	CASSSQPGQGNEQYF	TGTGCCAGCAGCTCTCAACCGGGACAGGGTAACGAGCAGTACTTC
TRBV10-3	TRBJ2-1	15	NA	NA	CAINGGLGYGDEQFF	TGTGCCATCAACGGTGGGTTGGGATACGGGGATGAGCAGTTCTTC
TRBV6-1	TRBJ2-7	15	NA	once	CASREGGGRYYEQYF	TGTGCCAGCAGGGAGGGAGGGGGACGTTACTACGAGCAGTACTTC
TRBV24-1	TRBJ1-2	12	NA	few	CATNSVGAPYTF	TGTGCCACCAACTCGGTGGGGGCGCCCTACACCTTC
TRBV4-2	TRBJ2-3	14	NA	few	CASSQGSPGDTQYF	TGTGCCAGCAGCCAAGGATCCCCCGGAGATACGCAGTATTTT
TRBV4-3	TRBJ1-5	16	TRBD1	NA	CASSQESGQPPTPQHF	TGCGCCAGCAGCCAAGAATCGGGACAGCCCCCTACGCCCCAGCATTTT
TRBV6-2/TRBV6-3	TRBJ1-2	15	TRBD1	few	CASSYSSYRGYGYTF	TGTGCCAGCAGTTACTCGTCTTACAGGGGCTATGGCTACACCTTC
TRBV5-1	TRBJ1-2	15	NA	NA	CASSFQGGTEYGYTF	TGCGCCAGCAGCTTCCAGGGCGGGACGGAGTATGGCTACACCTTC
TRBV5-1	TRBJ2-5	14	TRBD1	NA	CASGGQGAKETQYF	TGCGCCAGCGGGGGGCAGGGGGCAAAAGAGACCCAGTACTTC